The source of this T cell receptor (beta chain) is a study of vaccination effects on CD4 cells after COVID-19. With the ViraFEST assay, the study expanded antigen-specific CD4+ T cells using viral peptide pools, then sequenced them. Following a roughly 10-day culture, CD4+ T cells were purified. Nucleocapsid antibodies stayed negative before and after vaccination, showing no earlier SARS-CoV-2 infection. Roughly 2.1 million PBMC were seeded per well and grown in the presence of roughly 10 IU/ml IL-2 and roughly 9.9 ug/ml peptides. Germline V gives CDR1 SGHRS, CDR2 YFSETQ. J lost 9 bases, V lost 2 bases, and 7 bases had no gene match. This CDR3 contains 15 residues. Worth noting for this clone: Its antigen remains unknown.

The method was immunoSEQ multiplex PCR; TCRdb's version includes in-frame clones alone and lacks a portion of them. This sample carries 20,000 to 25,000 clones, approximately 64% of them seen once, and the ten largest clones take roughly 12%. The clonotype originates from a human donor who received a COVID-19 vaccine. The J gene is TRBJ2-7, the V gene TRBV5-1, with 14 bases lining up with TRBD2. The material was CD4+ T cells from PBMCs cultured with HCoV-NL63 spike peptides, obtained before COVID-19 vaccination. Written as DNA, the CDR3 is TGCGCCAGCAGCTTTGGGACTAGCGGGAGCGACGCGCAGTACTTC. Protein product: CASSFGTSGSDAQYF. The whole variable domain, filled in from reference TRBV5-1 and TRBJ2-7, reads KAGVTQTPRYLIKTRGQQVTLSCSPISGHRSVSWYQQTPGQGLQFLFEYFSETQRNKGNFPGRFSGRQFSNSRSEMNVSTLELGDSALYLCASSFGTSGSDAQYFGPGTRLTVT.